This T cell receptor beta chain was captured by sequencing in a study of immune cell composition in non-small cell lung cancer. Study-level points and caveats: Lung adenocarcinomas had lower top 10 clone scores and clonality than squamous tumours. Clones >0.5% enriched in tumour were rarer in adenocarcinoma (approximately 33%) than squamous (about 80%). No significant correlation existed between pack-years smoked and tumour clonality. In adenocarcinoma, maximal tumour-associated clone frequency tracked TIL tumour reactivity.

On this clone itself: Its antigen is not known.

With 6 bases clipped from V and 10 bases from J, the junction kept 18 bases outside the gene matches. The CDR3 runs 17 residues. The germline gives CDR1 LNHDA, CDR2 SQIVND (reference sequence). Sequenced by immunoSEQ multiplex PCR; TCRdb stores in-frame clones only, minus some. Seen here are some 15,000 clones, approximately 81% observed once, and the top ten hold more than 9.5%. The source of this sequence is a human donor with non-small cell lung cancer. The rearrangement uses TRBV19 and TRBJ2-1, with 10 bases identical to TRBD2. The sequenced material came from lung tumor tissue. The CDR3, as DNA: TGTGCCAGTAGCCTACTGAGGGGGAGCGGGAGGGCCGGGGAGCAGTTCTTC. Translating it yields CASSLLRGSGRAGEQFF.